This T cell receptor (beta chain) originates from a study of kidney transplant recipient with SARS-CoV-2 infection. This clonotype was seen ten or more times. TCRdb recomputed calls from the reads with MiXCR, one row per CDR3 protein. The sample consists of 200,000 to 250,000 distinct CDR3 sequences, more than 25% of them appearing once. The V gene lost 0 bases and the J gene lost 3 bases, with 9 bases spanning the gap. Germline V gives CDR1 SGHDT, CDR2 YYEEEE. The CDR3 contains 15 residues. The input for sequencing was a blood sample, taken at baseline and on day 111 from a kidney transplant recipient. The receptor was derived from a male patient aged 25-45 years who had COVID-19 and was a kidney transplant recipient. Part of the T cell pool may stem from the graft donor. V and J are TRBV5-6 and TRBJ1-4; the D gene is possibly TRBD1 (5 bases). The CDR3, as DNA: TGTGCCAGCAGCTTGGGAGCGGGGGCTAATGAAAAACTGTTTTTT. As protein: CASSLGAGANEKLFF.